The clone carrying this T cell receptor beta chain came up a few times. Its specificity is not known. At one boundary the junction diverges from the germline segment, which might be a read error. The germline V gene encodes CDR1 SGHTA and CDR2 FQGNSA. The CDR3 has 12 residues. The data originate from a study of early T cells in non-severe SARS-CoV-2 infection. Study-wide findings and caveats: Private and CD4 specificities were missed by VDJdb matching, skewed to anti-spike CD8.

TCRdb called the 5' RACE reads again in MiXCR, with one record for every CDR3 protein. The profile shows over 60,000 distinct CDR3 sequences, 9.5% to 13% of them singletons. This sample comprised whole blood, obtained at baseline. This clonotype originated in an adult who was a healthcare worker with PCR-confirmed SARS-CoV-2 infection or an uninfected control (not recorded which). This chain uses TRBV7-2 with TRBJ2-1; D is perhaps TRBD1 (6 bases). The CDR3 sequence is CASSLEGRGKKF. The CDR3 coding sequence is TGTGCCAGCAGCTTAGAGGGTAGGGGGAAGAAATTC.